Listed below are T cell receptor beta chains from one sample, sequenced in a study of T cells in Graves' hyperthyroidism and ophthalmopathy. TCRdb re-called the multiplex PCR reads with MiXCR, one entry per CDR3 protein. The repertoire consists of about 260,000 distinct CDR3 sequences, with roughly 20% occurring once and the leading ten covering around two thirds. Specimen: blood. The receptors come from a man aged 25-40 years with Graves' ophthalmopathy. Each CDR3 is given with its conserved first and last residue. The D gene is left open where the match is weak. Expanded clones get a size class; other rows say once, few or many, or leave the size out.

size,J,V,D,DNA,CDR3
-,TRBJ2-7,TRBV29-1,-,TGCAGCGTGGGCGGGGACGGAACCTACGAGCAGTACTTC,CSVGGDGTYEQYF
many,TRBJ2-2,TRBV11-2,-,TGTGCCAGCAGCTCGGGGCTACACACCGGGGAGCTGTTTTTT,CASSSGLHTGELFF
-,TRBJ2-7,TRBV5-1,-,TGCGCCAGCAGCGGATCCATGATCGCGGGACGGGATGGGGAGCAGTACTTC,CASSGSMIAGRDGEQYF
-,TRBJ1-5,TRBV24-1,TRBD1,TGTGCCACCAGTGATCCCCGGACAGGTAGCAATCAGCCCCAGCATTTT,CATSDPRTGSNQPQHF
-,TRBJ2-7,TRBV7-9,-,TGTGCCAGCAGCTCCCCCCGGAGCTACGAGCAGTACTTC,CASSSPRSYEQYF
many,TRBJ2-5,TRBV6-2/TRBV6-3,-,TGTGCCAGCAGTTACGGCGCGCGCCGCGGAGAGACCCAGTACTTC,CASSYGARRGETQYF
-,TRBJ2-7,TRBV29-1,-,TGCAGCGTTGGGTCAGGAGTGGGGGAGCAGTACTTC,CSVGSGVGEQYF
many,TRBJ1-1,TRBV6-1,-,TGTGCCAGCAGTCCCCGTCAGCCTAACACTGAAGCTTTCTTT,CASSPRQPNTEAFF
many,TRBJ1-5,TRBV2,-,TGTGCCAGCAGTGGGGGGGAGCCCCAGCATTTT,CASSGGEPQHF
few,TRBJ2-4,TRBV12-3/TRBV12-4,TRBD2,TGTGCCAGCACCGGGGGGGCCAAAAACATTCAGTACTTC,CASTGGAKNIQYF
few,TRBJ2-1,TRBV9,TRBD2,TGTGCCAGCAGCTGGAGACTAGCGGGAGTAATGAATGAGCAGTTCTTC,CASSWRLAGVMNEQFF
-,TRBJ2-3,TRBV28,TRBD2,TGTGCCAGCAGGAGCGGGAGGGCCCCAGATACGCAGTATTTT,CASRSGRAPDTQYF
-,TRBJ2-2,TRBV12-3/TRBV12-4,TRBD2,TGTGCCAGCAGTTCCCCGGGGGGTGACCTCGGCGGGGAGCTGTTTTTT,CASSSPGGDLGGELFF
few,TRBJ1-1,TRBV14,-,TGTGCCAGCAGCCAATATCAGGGCTGGAACACTGAAGCTTTCTTT,CASSQYQGWNTEAFF
-,TRBJ2-1,TRBV12-5,-,TGTGCTAGTGGTTTGGTGGTTAGTCTCTACAATGAGCAGTTCTTC,CASGLVVSLYNEQFF
many,TRBJ1-1,TRBV11-2,-,TGTGCCAGCAGCTTATGGGCAGGGCTGAACACTGAAGCTTTCTTT,CASSLWAGLNTEAFF
many,TRBJ2-7,TRBV5-1,TRBD2,TGCGCCAGCAGCCCGACTAGCGGGAGGTCCTACGAGCAGTACTTC,CASSPTSGRSYEQYF
-,TRBJ2-1,TRBV11-2,-,TGTGCCAGCAGCTTAGACATCGTTAGTGGGAGGGGGAGCTCCTACAATGAGCAGTTCTTC,CASSLDIVSGRGSSYNEQFF
many,TRBJ2-3,TRBV30,-,TGTGCCTGGAGTGTCCGGAGGTCAGATACGCAGTATTTT,CAWSVRRSDTQYF
few,TRBJ2-1,TRBV12-5,-,TGTGCTAGTGTCCCCCCCGGCTCCTACAATGAGCAGTTCTTC,CASVPPGSYNEQFF
-,TRBJ2-6,TRBV5-6,TRBD2,TGTGCCAGCAGCTTTCCGACTAGCGGCTCTGGGGCCAACGTCCTGACTTTC,CASSFPTSGSGANVLTF
many,TRBJ1-1,TRBV28,-,TGTGCCAGCTCCCCCGGCCGGCCCAACACTGAAGCTTTCTTT,CASSPGRPNTEAFF
many,TRBJ2-7,TRBV6-5,-,TGTGCCAGCAGTTACAGGTTATCCTACGAGCAGTACTTC,CASSYRLSYEQYF
-,TRBJ2-1,TRBV6-1,TRBD2,TGTGCCAGCAGTCCTGGACTAGCGGGGTACGCTGAGCAGTTCTTC,CASSPGLAGYAEQFF
-,TRBJ1-1,TRBV20-1,-,TGCAGTGCTCCTTCCGACAGGAACACTGAAGCTTTCTTT,CSAPSDRNTEAFF
many,TRBJ1-5,TRBV28,-,TGTGCCAGCAGCTCCCCTACAGACAGCCGAAATCAGCCCCAGCATTTT,CASSSPTDSRNQPQHF
-,TRBJ2-1,TRBV15,TRBD2,TGTGCCACCAGCAGGGGACTAGCAGGGCGCAATGAGCAGTTCTTC,CATSRGLAGRNEQFF
-,TRBJ2-3,TRBV29-1,-,TGCAACATAGGGAGCACAGATACGCAGTATTTT,CNIGSTDTQYF
few,TRBJ2-4,TRBV6-1,TRBD2,TGTGCCAGCAGTACTTTGAAACTAGCGGGAGGGCGTAACATTCAGTACTTC,CASSTLKLAGGRNIQYF
few,TRBJ1-2,TRBV5-5,TRBD1,TGTGCCAGCAGCTTGGCCGACAGGGTAACAAATGGCTACACCTTC,CASSLADRVTNGYTF
-,TRBJ1-6,TRBV11-2,-,TGTGCCAGCAGCTTTCGACTGCAAGAAGGTTCACCCCTCCACTTT,CASSFRLQEGSPLHF
-,TRBJ2-4,TRBV7-9,-,TGTGCCAGCAGCGGAGGGACTGTATTTCAGTACTTC,CASSGGTVFQYF
-,TRBJ2-2,TRBV11-2,-,TGTGCCAGCAGCTTAATGAGGGTACAGTTCCGAAACACCGGGGAGCTGTTTTTT,CASSLMRVQFRNTGELFF
many,TRBJ1-1,TRBV7-8,TRBD1,TGTGCCAGCAGCCCCTGGACAGGGGAAGCGGCTGAAGCTTTCTTT,CASSPWTGEAAEAFF
few,TRBJ2-3,TRBV7-3,-,TGTGCCAGCAGCTTAACGGGGAGTGTTAGCACAGATACGCAGTATTTT,CASSLTGSVSTDTQYF
-,TRBJ2-6,TRBV11-3,-,TGTGCCAGCAGCTTAGCAGGCAGGTCTCTCTCTGGGGCCAACGTCCTGGCTTTC,CASSLAGRSLSGANVLAF
many,TRBJ2-3,TRBV2,-,TGTGCCAGCACCGGGACTTCCCGCACAGATACGCAGTATTTT,CASTGTSRTDTQYF
few,TRBJ1-6,TRBV5-1,TRBD1,TGCGCCAGCAGCTCCACAGGGGGCTCACCCCTCCACTTT,CASSSTGGSPLHF
many,TRBJ2-3,TRBV12-3/TRBV12-4,TRBD2,TGTGCCAGCAGTTCTAGCGGGGGAAAATCCACAGATACGCAGTATTTT,CASSSSGGKSTDTQYF
many,TRBJ2-1,TRBV20-1,TRBD2,TGCAGTGCTACTAGAACTAGCGGGAGGGGAGGTGAGCAGTTCTTC,CSATRTSGRGGEQFF
many,TRBJ1-5,TRBV2,-,TGTGCCAGCAGTGATGGGGGTCAGCTTAGCAATCAGCCCCAGCATTTT,CASSDGGQLSNQPQHF
few,TRBJ1-5,TRBV20-1,-,TGCAGTGTCGAGGGGGGGACGGGTCAGCCCCAGCATTTT,CSVEGGTGQPQHF
-,TRBJ2-7,TRBV20-1,-,TGCAGTGCCCCGACAAACTACGAGCAGTACTTC,CSAPTNYEQYF
many,TRBJ1-1,TRBV24-1,-,TGTGCCACCAGTGACTCAGGGATTTCCGAAGCTTTCTTT,CATSDSGISEAFF
-,TRBJ1-3,TRBV6-1,-,TGTGCCAGCAGAGCGGAGGCCGGGAACACCATATATTTT,CASRAEAGNTIYF
-,TRBJ2-3,TRBV18,-,TGTGCCAGCTCACCATCGAGGGTGGGCACAGATACGCAGTATTTT,CASSPSRVGTDTQYF
-,TRBJ1-3,TRBV20-1,-,TGCAGTGCTAGATTCGGGACATCCTCATACACCATATATTTT,CSARFGTSSYTIYF
many,TRBJ1-3,TRBV3-1,TRBD1,TGTGCCAGCAGCCCGGACAGGTTTAACACCATATATTTT,CASSPDRFNTIYF
few,TRBJ2-3,TRBV7-8,-,TGTGCCAGCAGCCCAACCCGTGGTACGCAGTATTTT,CASSPTRGTQYF
-,TRBJ1-1,TRBV12-3/TRBV12-4,TRBD1,TGTGCCAGCAGTTTAATAAAAGGGACAGTGAACACTGAAGCTTTCTTT,CASSLIKGTVNTEAFF
few,TRBJ2-3,TRBV12-3/TRBV12-4,-,TGTGCCAGCAGTTTAGCAGCCGAGCTCATCACAGATACGCAGTATTTT,CASSLAAELITDTQYF
-,TRBJ2-7,TRBV2,-,TGTGCCAGGGCTTCTAAGGGTACGAGGGGCGAGCAGTACTTC,CARASKGTRGEQYF
-,TRBJ2-5,TRBV12-3/TRBV12-4,-,TGTGCCAGCAGTTTATTAGGACGGGGGAAGACCCAGTACTTC,CASSLLGRGKTQYF
many,TRBJ1-1,TRBV11-2,-,TGTGCCAGCAGCTTAACAAACACTGAAGCTTTCTTT,CASSLTNTEAFF
-,TRBJ2-7,TRBV11-2,-,TGTGCCAGCAGCTTGTCAGGGCTTTACGAGCAGTACTTC,CASSLSGLYEQYF